This T cell receptor (beta chain) was identified in a study of control samples from healthy donors and cancer patients. Only in-frame clones appear in the TCRdb table, and some are missing; sequencing was by immunoSEQ multiplex PCR. The sample carries 150,000 or so clones, just under 95% recorded once. V lost 2 bases, J lost 2 bases, and 7 bases lay in between. The CDR3 loop spans 13 amino acids. The germline V gene has CDR1 SGHDT and CDR2 YYEEEE. This clone was recorded only once. The receptor's source is a man aged 35 to 55 in good health. The sample taken for sequencing was blood. The genes are TRBV5-6 and TRBJ1-1; D perhaps matches TRBD1 (6 bases). CDR3 region: CASSFGGNTEAFF. CDR3 in DNA: TGTGCCAGCAGCTTTGGGGGCAACACTGAAGCTTTCTTT.